The rows below give T cell receptor beta chains drawn from one sample of a study of cytomegalovirus exposure and HLA in healthy donors. Assay used: immunoSEQ multiplex PCR; TCRdb lists only in-frame clones, some missing. The sample has about 160,000 clones, 78% seen once. The sample taken for sequencing was PBMCs. These receptors originate from a woman aged 40 to 49 in good health and CMV-seropositive. The CDR3 runs from the conserved cysteine through the conserved F or W. D genes are given only for firm matches. Not every row has a clone size; where given, it reads once, few, many or a size class.

CASSSLRTSGVFDEQFF	TGTGCCAGCAGTTCGCTGAGGACTAGCGGGGTGTTCGATGAGCAGTTCTTC	TRBD2	TRBJ2-1	TRBV28	.	17
CASSLGPWTGSYNEQFF	TGTGCCAGCAGCTTAGGACCTTGGACAGGGTCATACAATGAGCAGTTCTTC	TRBD1	TRBJ2-1	TRBV11-2	.	17
CASSLARVATGELFF	TGTGCCAGCAGCTTAGCCAGGGTCGCCACCGGGGAGCTGTTTTTT	.	TRBJ2-2	TRBV5-4	.	15
CASSSPPGQGYTGELFF	TGTGCCAGTAGTTCGCCTCCGGGACAGGGGTACACCGGGGAGCTGTTTTTT	TRBD1	TRBJ2-2	TRBV19	.	17
CASSLDGGRPEAFF	TGTGCCAGCAGCCTGGACGGGGGAAGGCCTGAAGCTTTCTTT	.	TRBJ1-1	TRBV7-9	.	14
CSSSSGPSDGYTF	TGTTCCAGCAGCTCAGGTCCTAGCGATGGCTACACCTTC	.	TRBJ1-2	TRBV7-9	few	13
CAVSRPDTQYF	TGTGCGGTGAGCCGCCCAGATACGCAGTATTTT	.	TRBJ2-3	TRBV6-6	.	11
CASSPLLGLAADNEQFF	TGTGCCAGCAGCCCTCTCTTGGGACTAGCGGCCGACAATGAGCAGTTCTTC	TRBD2	TRBJ2-1	TRBV7-8	.	17
CASSLGSGNQPQHF	TGTGCCAGCAGCTTAGGCTCGGGCAATCAGCCCCAGCATTTT	.	TRBJ1-5	TRBV7-8	.	14
CASSPGARLYNEQFF	TGTGCCAGCAGCCCTGGGGCTAGATTATACAATGAGCAGTTCTTC	.	TRBJ2-1	TRBV9	once	15
CASSQGQGMPQHF	TGCGCCAGCAGCCAAGGACAGGGGATGCCCCAGCATTTT	TRBD1	TRBJ1-5	TRBV4-1	once	13
CASSESTSSGVGGNQPQHF	TGTGCCAGCAGTGAATCAACCTCGTCAGGGGTTGGAGGCAATCAGCCCCAGCATTTT	.	TRBJ1-5	TRBV2	.	19
CASSSLQGLSGNTIYF	TGTGCCAGCAGTTCCTTACAGGGTTTATCTGGAAACACCATATATTTT	.	TRBJ1-3	TRBV28	.	16
CAIKSDTYEQYF	TGTGCCATCAAGTCTGACACCTACGAGCAGTACTTC	.	TRBJ2-7	TRBV10-3	.	12
CASSLNRGAYTEAFF	TGTGCCAGCAGCTTGAACAGGGGCGCGTACACTGAAGCTTTCTTT	TRBD1	TRBJ1-1	TRBV5-4	few	15
CASSGSGWDTEAFF	TGTGCCAGCAGTGGGTCAGGGTGGGACACTGAAGCTTTCTTT	.	TRBJ1-1	TRBV6-1	.	14
CASSQVGGANEKLFF	TGCGCCAGCAGCCAAGTGGGGGGGGCTAATGAAAAACTGTTTTTT	.	TRBJ1-4	TRBV4-1	.	15
CASSTKTGIGNYKYTGELFF	TGTGCCAGCAGCACAAAGACAGGGATCGGTAATTATAAGTACACCGGGGAGCTGTTTTTT	.	TRBJ2-2	TRBV21-1	once	20
CATSKRDKLFTDTQYF	TGTGCCACCAGCAAACGGGACAAACTTTTCACAGATACGCAGTATTTT	.	TRBJ2-3	TRBV15	.	16
CASSAMTEHGYTF	TGTGCCAGCTCGGCGATGACGGAGCATGGCTACACCTTC	.	TRBJ1-2	TRBV18	.	13
CASSLTSGDEQYF	TGTGCCAGCAGCTTAACTAGCGGTGACGAGCAGTACTTC	TRBD2	TRBJ2-7	TRBV7-9	medium-sized	13
CASSFTSGGWTGELFF	TGTGCCAGCAGTTTCACTAGCGGGGGGTGGACCGGGGAGCTGTTTTTT	TRBD2	TRBJ2-2	TRBV28	.	16
CSSSAGGGLPSAGYTF	TGTTCCAGCAGCGCGGGGGGTGGGCTGCCATCCGCAGGCTACACCTTC	.	TRBJ1-2	TRBV7-9	.	16
CASSILRGGAETQYF	TGTGCCAGCAGCATCCTACGAGGTGGGGCAGAGACCCAGTACTTC	.	TRBJ2-5	TRBV11-2	.	15
CASSFVGGYGYTF	TGTGCCAGCAGCTTTGTAGGAGGTTACGGCTACACCTTC	.	TRBJ1-2	TRBV7-9	.	13
CATRPLGEDEQYF	TGTGCCACTCGCCCCCTGGGAGAGGACGAGCAGTACTTC	.	TRBJ2-7	TRBV27	.	13
CASSTGAYGYTF	TGTGCCAGCAGTACAGGGGCCTATGGCTACACCTTC	TRBD1	TRBJ1-2	TRBV28	.	12
CASSSGQGGFSFF	TGTGCCAGCAGCTCCGGACAGGGAGGTTTTTCTTTCTTT	TRBD1	TRBJ1-1	TRBV7-3	.	13
CASSGGGYGYTF	TGTGCCAGCAGCGGAGGAGGCTATGGCTACACCTTC	.	TRBJ1-2	TRBV27	few	12
CASSPQGAPGELFF	TGTGCCAGCTCACCACAGGGGGCGCCCGGGGAGCTGTTTTTT	TRBD1	TRBJ2-2	TRBV18	.	14
CAWRPPGQAFEAFF	TGTGCCTGGAGGCCGCCGGGACAGGCATTTGAAGCTTTCTTT	TRBD1	TRBJ1-1	TRBV30	few	14
CASSLSGAGGRVSEQYF	TGTGCCAGCAGCTTAAGTGGGGCGGGGGGGCGTGTTAGCGAGCAGTACTTC	TRBD2	TRBJ2-7	TRBV7-6	few	17
CASSYSTRGGGETQYF	TGTGCCAGCAGTTACTCGACTAGGGGAGGCGGCGAGACCCAGTACTTC	.	TRBJ2-5	TRBV27	.	16
CASSLARIGSGNEQYF	TGTGCCAGCAGCTTAGCGAGGATTGGATCGGGGAACGAGCAGTACTTC	.	TRBJ2-7	TRBV7-8	.	16
CASGTGMNTEAFF	TGTGCCAGCGGAACAGGCATGAACACTGAAGCTTTCTTT	.	TRBJ1-1	TRBV27	.	13
CASTDGQGGTDTQYF	TGTGCCAGTACTGATGGACAGGGGGGCACAGATACGCAGTATTTT	TRBD1	TRBJ2-3	TRBV19	.	15
CARSGTSGYNEQFF	TGTGCCAGGTCCGGGACTAGCGGATACAATGAGCAGTTCTTC	TRBD2	TRBJ2-1	TRBV2	.	14